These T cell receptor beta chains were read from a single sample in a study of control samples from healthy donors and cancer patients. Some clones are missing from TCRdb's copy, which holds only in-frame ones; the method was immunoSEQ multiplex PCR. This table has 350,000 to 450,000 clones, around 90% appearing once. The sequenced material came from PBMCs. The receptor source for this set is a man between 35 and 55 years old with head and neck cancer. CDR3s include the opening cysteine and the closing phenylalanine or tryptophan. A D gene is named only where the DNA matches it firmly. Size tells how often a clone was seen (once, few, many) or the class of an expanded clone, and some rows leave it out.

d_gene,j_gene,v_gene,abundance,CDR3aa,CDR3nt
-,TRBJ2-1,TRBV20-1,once,CSARDKLEQFF,TGCAGTGCTAGAGATAAACTTGAGCAGTTCTTC
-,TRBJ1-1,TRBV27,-,CASSLSRNTEAFF,TGTGCCAGCAGTTTGTCCAGGAACACTGAAGCTTTCTTT
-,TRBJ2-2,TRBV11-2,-,CASSFPQGGELFF,TGTGCCAGCAGCTTCCCCCAAGGCGGGGAGCTGTTTTTT
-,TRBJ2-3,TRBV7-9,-,CASSLGTDTQYF,TGTGCCAGCAGCTTAGGAACAGATACGCAGTATTTT
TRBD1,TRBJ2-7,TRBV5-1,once,CASGLTQGALTYEQYF,TGCGCCAGCGGACTGACACAGGGGGCGCTAACTTACGAGCAGTACTTC
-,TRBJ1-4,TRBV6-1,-,CASSETTGANEKLFF,TGTGCCAGCAGTGAAACTACAGGAGCTAATGAAAAACTGTTTTTT
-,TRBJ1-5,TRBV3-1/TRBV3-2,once,CASSQGRSQPQHF,TGTGCCAGCAGCCAAGGACGGTCCCAGCCCCAGCATTTT
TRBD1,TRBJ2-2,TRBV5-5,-,CASSAPGTGGPGELFF,TGTGCCAGCAGCGCTCCGGGGACAGGGGGACCCGGGGAGCTGTTTTTT
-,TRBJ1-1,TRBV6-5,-,CASSQGAYMNTEAFF,TGTGCCAGCAGCCAAGGAGCGTATATGAACACTGAAGCTTTCTTT
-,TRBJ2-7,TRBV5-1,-,CASSLERAYEQYF,TGCGCCAGCAGCTTGGAACGGGCCTACGAGCAGTACTTC
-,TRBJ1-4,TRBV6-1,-,CASSDTGGDEKLFF,TGTGCCAGCAGTGATACAGGTGGCGATGAAAAACTGTTTTTT
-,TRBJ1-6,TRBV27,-,CASRWTVSSYNSPLHF,TGTGCCAGCAGATGGACCGTTAGCTCCTATAATTCACCCCTCCACTTT
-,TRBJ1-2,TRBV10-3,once,CAISAGDGYTF,TGTGCCATCAGTGCCGGGGATGGCTACACCTTC
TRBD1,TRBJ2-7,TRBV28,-,CASSRDRIYEQYF,TGTGCCAGCAGTAGGGACAGAATCTACGAGCAGTACTTC
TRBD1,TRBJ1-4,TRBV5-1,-,CASSLRTGPNEKLFF,TGCGCCAGCAGCTTGAGGACAGGGCCTAATGAAAAACTGTTTTTT
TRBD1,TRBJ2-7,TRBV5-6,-,CASSLTGAGEQYF,TGTGCCAGCAGCTTGACAGGGGCAGGCGAGCAGTACTTC
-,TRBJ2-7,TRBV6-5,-,CASSHPTVYEQYF,TGTGCCAGCAGCCACCCGACGGTCTACGAGCAGTACTTC
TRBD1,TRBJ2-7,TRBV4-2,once,CASSQARDRRAYEQYF,TGTGCCAGCAGCCAAGCCCGGGACAGGAGGGCCTACGAGCAGTACTTC
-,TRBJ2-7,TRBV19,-,CASSMTGYYEQYF,TGTGCCAGTAGTATGACGGGATACTACGAGCAGTACTTC
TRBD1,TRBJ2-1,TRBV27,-,CASNLWIPQGAYNEQFF,TGTGCCAGCAATCTATGGATCCCCCAGGGGGCCTACAATGAGCAGTTCTTC